This T cell receptor beta chain was obtained from a study of cytomegalovirus exposure and HLA in healthy donors. Regarding the study as a whole: It was reported that the classifier diagnosed cytomegalovirus status with high specificity and sensitivity in both the original and validation cohorts. Many donors shared some public TCRs, even though most TCR sequences were rare.

For this clone: Its specificity is not known.

The donors formed part of the roughly 120-subject validation cohort, distinct from the roughly 630-subject first cohort. V dropped 10 bases and J dropped 1; count of bases not matched to a gene: 6. The CDR3 spans 14 residues. Germline V gene lookup returns CDR1 MNHEY and CDR2 SVGAGI. Some clones are missing from TCRdb's copy, which holds only in-frame ones; the method was immunoSEQ multiplex PCR. The sample contains 150,000 or so clones, roughly 86% of which appear only once. Sequencing was carried out using PBMCs. The receptor was isolated from a man between 18 and 35 years old in good health and CMV-seropositive. The rearrangement uses TRBV6-5 and TRBJ2-4, with 8 bases that match TRBD2. CDR3 DNA: TGTGCCACCGGCCGGGAGGGGGCCAAAAACATTCAGTACTTC. Protein: CATGREGAKNIQYF.